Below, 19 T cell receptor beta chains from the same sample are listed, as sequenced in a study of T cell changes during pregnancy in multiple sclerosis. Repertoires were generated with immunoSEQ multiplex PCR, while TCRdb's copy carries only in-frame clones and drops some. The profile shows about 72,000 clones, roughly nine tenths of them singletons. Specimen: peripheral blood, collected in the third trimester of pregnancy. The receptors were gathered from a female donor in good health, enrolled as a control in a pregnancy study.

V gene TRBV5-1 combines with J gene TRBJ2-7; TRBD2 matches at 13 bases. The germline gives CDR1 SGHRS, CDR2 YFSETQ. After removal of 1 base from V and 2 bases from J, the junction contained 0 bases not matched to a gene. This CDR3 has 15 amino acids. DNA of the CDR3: TGCGCCAGCAGCTTGACTAGCGGGGGGGCCTACGAGCAGTACTTC. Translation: CASSLTSGGAYEQYF. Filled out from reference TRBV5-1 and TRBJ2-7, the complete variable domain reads KAGVTQTPRYLIKTRGQQVTLSCSPISGHRSVSWYQQTPGQGLQFLFEYFSETQRNKGNFPGRFSGRQFSNSRSEMNVSTLELGDSALYLCASSLTSGGAYEQYFGPGTRLTVT.

DNA of the CDR3: TGTGCCAGCAGCTTAGCCAGGGGCAATCAGCCCCAGCATTTT. It specifies CASSLARGNQPQHF. The chain carries TRBV7-8 and TRBJ1-5, with D perhaps TRBD1 (5 bases). The CDR3 totals 14 residues. Germline assignment: CDR1 SGHVS and CDR2 FQNEAQ. The V gene lost 0 bases and the J gene lost 2 bases, with 5 bases spanning the gap. The full variable domain, in which reference TRBV7-8 and TRBJ1-5 provide the parts outside the CDR3, is GAGVSQSPRYKVAKRGQDVALRCDPISGHVSLFWYQQALGQGPEFLTYFQNEAQLDKSGLPSDRFFAERPEGSVSTLKIQRTQQEDSAVYLCASSLARGNQPQHFGDGTRLSIL.

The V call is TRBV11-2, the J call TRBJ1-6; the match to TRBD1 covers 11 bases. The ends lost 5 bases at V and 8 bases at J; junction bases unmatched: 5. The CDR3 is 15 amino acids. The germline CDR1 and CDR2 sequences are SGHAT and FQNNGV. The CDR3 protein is CASSPRTGGYSPLHF. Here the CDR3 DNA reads TGTGCCAGCAGCCCACGGACAGGGGGCTATTCACCCCTCCACTTT.

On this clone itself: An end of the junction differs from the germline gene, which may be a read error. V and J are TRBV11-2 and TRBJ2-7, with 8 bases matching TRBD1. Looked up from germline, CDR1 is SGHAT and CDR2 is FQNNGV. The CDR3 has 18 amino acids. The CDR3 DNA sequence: TGTGCCAGCAGCTTAGATGCTACGGTACGGGACAGGCCCTACGTGCAGTACTTC. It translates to CASSLDATVRDRPYVQYF.

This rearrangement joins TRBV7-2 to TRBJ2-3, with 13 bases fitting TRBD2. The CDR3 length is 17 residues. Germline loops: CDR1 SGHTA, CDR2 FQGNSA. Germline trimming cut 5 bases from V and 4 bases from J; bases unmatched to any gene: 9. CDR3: CASSPRLAGGGSDTQYF. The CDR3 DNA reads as TGTGCCAGCAGCCCGAGACTAGCGGGAGGTGGGTCAGATACGCAGTATTTT.

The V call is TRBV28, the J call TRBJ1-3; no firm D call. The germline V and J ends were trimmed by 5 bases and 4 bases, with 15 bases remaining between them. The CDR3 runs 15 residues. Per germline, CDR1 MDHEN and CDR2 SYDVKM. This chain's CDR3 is CASSRQASPGNTIYF. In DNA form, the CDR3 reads TGTGCCAGCAGTCGGCAGGCGTCGCCCGGAAACACCATATATTTT.

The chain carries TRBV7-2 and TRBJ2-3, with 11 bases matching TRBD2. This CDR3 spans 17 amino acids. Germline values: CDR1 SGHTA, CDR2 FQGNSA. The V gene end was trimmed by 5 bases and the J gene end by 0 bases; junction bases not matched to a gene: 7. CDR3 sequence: CASSTLSGRASTDTQYF. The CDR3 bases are TGTGCCAGCAGCACTCTTAGCGGGAGGGCCAGCACAGATACGCAGTATTTT.

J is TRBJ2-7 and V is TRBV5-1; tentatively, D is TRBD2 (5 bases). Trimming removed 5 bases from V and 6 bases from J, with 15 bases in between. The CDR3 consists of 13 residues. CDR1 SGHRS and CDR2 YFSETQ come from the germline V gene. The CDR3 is CASRIQSRGEQYF. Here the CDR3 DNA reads TGCGCCAGCAGGATACAGAGTCGGGGCGAGCAGTACTTC.

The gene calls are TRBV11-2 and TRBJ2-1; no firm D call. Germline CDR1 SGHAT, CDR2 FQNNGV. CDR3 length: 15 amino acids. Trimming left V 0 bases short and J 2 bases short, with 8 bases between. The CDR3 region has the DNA TGTGCCAGCAGCTTAGAAAGGCTAGCCTACAATGAGCAGTTCTTC. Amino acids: CASSLERLAYNEQFF. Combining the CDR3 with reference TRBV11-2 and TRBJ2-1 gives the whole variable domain EAGVAQSPRYKIIEKRQSVAFWCNPISGHATLYWYQQILGQGPKLLIQFQNNGVVDDSQLPKDRFSAERLKGVDSTLKIQPAKLEDSAVYLCASSLERLAYNEQFFGPGTRLTVL.

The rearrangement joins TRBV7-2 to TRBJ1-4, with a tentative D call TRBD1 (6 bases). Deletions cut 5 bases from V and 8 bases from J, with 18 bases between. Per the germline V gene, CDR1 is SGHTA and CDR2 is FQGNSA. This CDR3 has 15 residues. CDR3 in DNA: TGTGCCAGCAGCGATGGGGGGCGGGGGAGGGAAAAACTGTTTTTT. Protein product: CASSDGGRGREKLFF.

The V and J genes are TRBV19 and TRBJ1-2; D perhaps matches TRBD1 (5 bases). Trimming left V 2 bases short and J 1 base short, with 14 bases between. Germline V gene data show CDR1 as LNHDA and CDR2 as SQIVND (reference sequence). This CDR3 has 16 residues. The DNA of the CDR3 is TGTGCCAGTAGTATAAACTCGGGGGGTCATAACTATGGCTACACCTTC. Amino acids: CASSINSGGHNYGYTF.

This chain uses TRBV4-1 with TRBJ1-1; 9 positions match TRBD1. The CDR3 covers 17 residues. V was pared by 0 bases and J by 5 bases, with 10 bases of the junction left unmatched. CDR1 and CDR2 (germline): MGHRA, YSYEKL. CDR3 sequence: CASSQDNSGTGRTEAFF. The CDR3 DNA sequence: TGCGCCAGCAGCCAAGATAATTCCGGGACAGGGAGAACTGAAGCTTTCTTT.

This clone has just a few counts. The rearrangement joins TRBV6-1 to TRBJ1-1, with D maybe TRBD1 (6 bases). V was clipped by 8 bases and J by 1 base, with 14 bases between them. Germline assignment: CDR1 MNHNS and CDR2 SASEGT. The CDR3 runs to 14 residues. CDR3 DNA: TGTGCCAGCCAAAGGGGGAACTGGAACACTGAAGCTTTCTTT. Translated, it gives CASQRGNWNTEAFF.

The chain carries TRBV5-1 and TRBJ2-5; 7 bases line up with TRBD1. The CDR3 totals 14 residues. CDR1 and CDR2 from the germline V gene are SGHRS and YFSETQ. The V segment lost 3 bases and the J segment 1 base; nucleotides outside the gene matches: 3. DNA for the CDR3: TGCGCCAGCAGCTCGGACAGGACCCAAGAGACCCAGTACTTC. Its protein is CASSSDRTQETQYF.

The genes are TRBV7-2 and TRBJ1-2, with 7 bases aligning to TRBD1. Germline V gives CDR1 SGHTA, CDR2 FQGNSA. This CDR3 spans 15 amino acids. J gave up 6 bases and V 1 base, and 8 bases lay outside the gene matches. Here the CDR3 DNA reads TGTGCCAGCAGCTTAGATACAGGGGCGAGGAATGGCTACACCTTC. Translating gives CASSLDTGARNGYTF.

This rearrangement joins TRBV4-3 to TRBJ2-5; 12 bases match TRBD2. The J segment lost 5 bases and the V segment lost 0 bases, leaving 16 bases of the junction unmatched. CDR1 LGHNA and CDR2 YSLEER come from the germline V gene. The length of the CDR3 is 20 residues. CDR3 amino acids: CASSQERLAGAGGGGETQYF. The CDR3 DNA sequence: TGCGCCAGCAGCCAAGAACGACTAGCGGGAGCCGGAGGAGGTGGGGAGACCCAGTACTTC.

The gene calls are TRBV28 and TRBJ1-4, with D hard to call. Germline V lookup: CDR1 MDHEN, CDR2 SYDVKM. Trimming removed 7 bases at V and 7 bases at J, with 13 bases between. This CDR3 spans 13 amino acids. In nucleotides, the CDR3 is TGTGCCAGCAAGAGAGCACCATTTGAAAAACTGTTTTTT. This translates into CASKRAPFEKLFF.

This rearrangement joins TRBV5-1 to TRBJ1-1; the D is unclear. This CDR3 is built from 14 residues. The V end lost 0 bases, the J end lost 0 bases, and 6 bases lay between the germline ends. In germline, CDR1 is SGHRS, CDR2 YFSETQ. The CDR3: CASSLEEVNTEAFF. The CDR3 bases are TGCGCCAGCAGCTTGGAAGAGGTGAACACTGAAGCTTTCTTT. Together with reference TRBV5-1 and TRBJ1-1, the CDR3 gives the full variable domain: KAGVTQTPRYLIKTRGQQVTLSCSPISGHRSVSWYQQTPGQGLQFLFEYFSETQRNKGNFPGRFSGRQFSNSRSEMNVSTLELGDSALYLCASSLEEVNTEAFFGQGTRLTVV.

CDR3 residues: CASSIQGAEQYF. The DNA for the CDR3 is TGTGCCAGCAGTATCCAGGGGGCCGAGCAGTACTTC. This sequence joins TRBV27 and TRBJ2-7, with 8 bases aligning to TRBD1. Germline CDR1 MNHEY, CDR2 SMNVEV (reference sequence). The CDR3 extends over 12 amino acids. V shed 5 bases and J 6 bases; nucleotides not matched to a gene: 3.